This T cell receptor beta chain was captured by sequencing in a study of blood T cell repertoires in COVID-19. Sequencing was performed with immunoSEQ multiplex PCR; in TCRdb, only in-frame clones are kept and a portion is missing. The repertoire holds some 370,000 clones, with nearly 90% as singletons. The clonotype comes from a man in his late teens or twenties with active or convalescent COVID-19. The sample was peripheral blood.

The CDR3 nucleotides read TGCGCCAGCAGCCAAGATCTAGTCATCACAGATACGCAGTATTTT. Translated: CASSQDLVITDTQYF. The chain joins TRBV4-3 to TRBJ2-3; D is undetermined. The CDR3 consists of 15 residues. Trimming left V 0 bases short and J 2 bases short, with 9 bases between. CDR1 and CDR2 from the germline V gene are LGHNA and YSLEER.